These 24 T cell receptor beta chains came from one sample sequenced in a study of blood T cells in healthy people across ages. Through a sample-barcoded 5' primer and a J-beta primer mix, a second PCR was run for about 6 to 11 cycles. In TCRdb, the 5' RACE reads were re-called with MiXCR into one record per CDR3 protein. The sample lists some 1.5 million distinct CDR3 sequences; under 55% were seen once. Sequenced sample: blood. The source of these receptors is a woman under 30 in good health.

This clonotype was found once. J is TRBJ2-5 and V is TRBV9; 9 bases are a match to TRBD2. J lost 2 bases, V lost 6 bases, and 8 bases had no gene match. Germline lookup yields CDR1 SGDLS and CDR2 YYNGEE. The CDR3 covers 15 residues. The chain's CDR3 is CASTKGAGGQETQYF. DNA for the CDR3: TGTGCCAGCACCAAGGGAGCGGGAGGACAAGAGACCCAGTACTTC.

This clonotype was seen a handful of times. The J gene is TRBJ2-7, the V gene TRBV6-6; TRBD1 aligns across 8 bases. The germline V gene encodes CDR1 MNHNY and CDR2 SVGAGI (reference sequence). V shed 4 bases and J 2 bases; nucleotides not matched to a gene: 7. This CDR3 has 15 residues. The DNA of the CDR3 is TGTGCCAGCAGTTCCCCCGTACAGGGGGCCTACGAGCAGTACTTC. This sequence encodes CASSSPVQGAYEQYF.

The chain uses TRBV4-1 and TRBJ2-4, with D tentatively TRBD1 (6 bases). This CDR3 is 13 amino acids long. Per germline, CDR1 MGHRA and CDR2 YSYEKL. V lost 4 bases to trimming and J lost 8 bases, with 12 bases between them. CDR3 sequence reads: CASSRGRGDIQYF. The CDR3 DNA reads TGCGCCAGCAGCCGCGGCAGGGGTGACATTCAGTACTTC.

In its sample, this clonotype was seen a few times. The chain uses TRBV15 and TRBJ1-1; D remains unclear. The ends were cut back, 0 bases at V and 1 base at J, with 9 bases in the middle. Germline CDR1 reads LNHNV; CDR2 reads YYDKDF (reference sequence). This CDR3 spans 15 amino acids. Here the CDR3 reads CATSRDMLWNTEAFF. The CDR3 bases are TGTGCCACCAGCAGAGACATGCTGTGGAACACTGAAGCTTTCTTT. Drawing the rest from reference TRBV15 and TRBJ1-1, the complete variable domain is DAMVIQNPRYQVTQFGKPVTLSCSQTLNHNVMYWYQQKSSQAPKLLFHYYDKDFNNEADTPDNFQSRRPNTSFCFLDIRSPGLGDTAMYLCATSRDMLWNTEAFFGQGTRLTVV.

The rearrangement links TRBV7-2 to TRBJ1-1; D is perhaps TRBD1 (6 bases). The V gene's germline CDR1 is SGHTA and CDR2 FQGNSA. Between the trimmed V and J ends, which lost 4 bases and 4 bases, there was a span of 13 bases. CDR3 length: 14 amino acids. CDR3 sequence (DNA): TGTGCCAGCAGCTACCGCGGGGGCTTCACTGAAGCTTTCTTT. Amino acids: CASSYRGGFTEAFF.

This chain joins TRBV11-2 and TRBJ1-2; 7 nucleotides line up with TRBD1. CDR3 length: 12 residues. CDR1 is SGHAT and CDR2 is FQNNGV in the germline V gene. Trimming took 5 bases from V and 7 from J; bases not matched to a gene: 4. The CDR3 coding sequence is TGTGCCAGCAGCGACAGGGACTCTGGCTACACCTTC. It translates to CASSDRDSGYTF.

This chain uses TRBV5-1 with TRBJ2-7; possibly TRBD2 for D (6 bases). The CDR3 contains 17 residues. Germline V gives CDR1 SGHRS, CDR2 YFSETQ. Trimming removed 0 bases from V and 7 bases from J, with 23 bases in between. CDR3 DNA sequence: TGCGCCAGCAGCTTGGGGGTAAGCGGAGGGGTCTACAATGAGCAGTACTTC. It codes for CASSLGVSGGVYNEQYF.

The gene calls are TRBV12-3 or TRBV12-4 and TRBJ1-1; possibly TRBD1 for D (6 bases). This CDR3 region has 15 residues. Trimming took off 5 bases at V and 2 bases at J, with 15 bases between the two ends. DNA for the CDR3: TGTGCCAGCAGTACCCTCGGACAGAAAAACACTGAAGCTTTCTTT. Residues: CASSTLGQKNTEAFF.

The table lists this clonotype with a few counts. The chain is built from TRBV9 and TRBJ2-3, with 11 bases lining up with TRBD2. J gave up 7 bases and V 2 bases, and 12 bases lay outside the gene matches. Germline V gives CDR1 SGDLS, CDR2 YYNGEE. The CDR3 runs 17 residues. DNA of the CDR3: TGTGCCAGCAGCGTTTGGGGTAGCGGGGGGGCGTCCCATACGCAGTATTTT. As protein: CASSVWGSGGASHTQYF.

The sample holds a few counts of this clonotype. The chain recombines TRBV7-9 with TRBJ2-7, with TRBD1 matching 9 bases. This CDR3 region has 15 residues. CDR1 and CDR2 (germline): SEHNR, FQNEAQ (reference sequence). Germline trimming cut 5 bases from V and 1 base from J; bases unmatched to any gene: 6. The CDR3 region has the DNA TGTGCCAGCAGCAGCCGGACAGGGGTATCCTACGAGCAGTACTTC. Translating gives CASSSRTGVSYEQYF. Combining the CDR3 with reference TRBV7-9 and TRBJ2-7 gives the whole variable domain DTGVSQNPRHKITKRGQNVTFRCDPISEHNRLYWYRQTLGQGPEFLTYFQNEAQLEKSRLLSDRFSAERPKGSFSTLEIQRTEQGDSAMYLCASSSRTGVSYEQYFGPGTRLTVT.

This clonotype was counted a single time. This rearrangement joins TRBV28 to TRBJ2-1; D not certain. The ends were cut back, 6 bases at V and 5 bases at J, with 11 bases in the middle. The CDR3 has 13 residues. Germline loops: CDR1 MDHEN, CDR2 SYDVKM. The CDR3 is CASRSALHNEQFF. CDR3 DNA sequence: TGTGCCAGCAGGTCCGCGCTCCACAATGAGCAGTTCTTC.

The V gene is TRBV20-1, the J gene TRBJ2-5, with 12 bases matching TRBD1. Germline V gene sequence: CDR1 DFQATT, CDR2 SNEGSKA (reference sequence). After removal of 5 bases from V and 11 bases from J, the junction contained 9 bases not matched to a gene. The CDR3 length is 13 residues. DNA for the CDR3: TGCAGTGCTTCCGGGACAGGGGGCCGGGAGCAGTACTTC. It translates to CSASGTGGREQYF.

This clonotype has a handful of counts. The gene calls are TRBV10-3 and TRBJ2-7; D may be TRBD1 or TRBD2 (5 bases each). The CDR3 length is 13 residues. Trimming removed 10 bases at V and 3 bases at J, with 16 bases between. Germline CDR1 is ENHRY and CDR2 is SYGVKD. In nucleotides, the CDR3 is TGTGCCACCCGAGGGACGCGGAACTACGAGCAGTACTTC. Its translation is CATRGTRNYEQYF.

This clonotype was observed a few times. This sequence joins TRBV2 and TRBJ2-5, with D unresolved. The CDR3 sequence is 13 residues long. V was shortened by 3 bases and J by 4 bases, with 9 bases between the two germline ends. Germline CDR1 and CDR2: SNHLY and FYNNEI. The CDR3 DNA is TGTGCCAGCAGTGACGGCGTCGGAGAGACCCAGTACTTC. As protein: CASSDGVGETQYF. Variable domain in full (rest from reference TRBV2 and TRBJ2-5): EPEVTQTPSHQVTQMGQEVILRCVPISNHLYFYWYRQILGQKVEFLVSFYNNEISEKSEIFDDQFSVERPDGSNFTLKIRSTKLEDSAMYFCASSDGVGETQYFGPGTRLLVL.

Only a few counts were recorded for this clonotype. The rearrangement uses TRBV4-1 and TRBJ1-2; TRBD1 is a possible D gene (6 bases). The CDR3 consists of 13 residues. Looked up from germline, CDR1 is MGHRA and CDR2 is YSYEKL. The V end was cut by 3 bases, the J end by 8 bases, with 13 bases between. CDR3 in DNA: TGCGCCAGCAGCCAGCAAGGACAGCGGGGCTACACCTTC. Protein: CASSQQGQRGYTF.

This sequence joins TRBV7-2 and TRBJ2-1, with 8 bases aligning to TRBD1. The CDR3 is 15 amino acids. Germline CDR1 reads SGHTA; CDR2 reads FQGNSA. V lost 4 bases to trimming and J lost 4 bases; unmatched junction nucleotides: 6. Here the CDR3 reads CASSSRDRQYNEQFF. CDR3 nucleotide sequence: TGTGCCAGCAGCTCGAGGGACAGGCAATACAATGAGCAGTTCTTC.

This clonotype was recorded many times. The chain joins TRBV29-1 to TRBJ2-1; 8 nucleotides agree with TRBD1. After removal of 3 bases from V and 4 bases from J, the junction contained 8 bases not matched to a gene. CDR1 is SQVTM, CDR2 ANQGSEA, per germline. The length of the CDR3 is 15 residues. The CDR3 is CSVDRGPQSYNEQFF. The CDR3 nucleotides are TGCAGCGTTGACAGGGGGCCGCAATCATACAATGAGCAGTTCTTC.

The rearrangement links TRBV12-3 or TRBV12-4 to TRBJ1-2, with 8 bases matching TRBD1. The CDR3 is 13 residues long. J was trimmed by 8 bases and V by 6 bases; bases with no gene match: 8. The CDR3 here is CASSRTGSNGYTF. CDR3 nucleotides: TGTGCCAGCAGCCGGACAGGGTCCAACGGCTACACCTTC.

The chain has TRBV11-2 and TRBJ2-3, with D possibly TRBD1 on 6 matching bases. With 7 bases removed from V and 5 bases from J, the gap between germline ends came to 13 bases. Germline CDR1 SGHAT, CDR2 FQNNGV. This CDR3 has 13 residues. CDR3 protein: CASNQGFGDTQYF. The DNA of the CDR3 is TGTGCCAGCAACCAGGGGTTCGGAGATACGCAGTATTTT. The whole variable domain, filled in from reference TRBV11-2 and TRBJ2-3, reads EAGVAQSPRYKIIEKRQSVAFWCNPISGHATLYWYQQILGQGPKLLIQFQNNGVVDDSQLPKDRFSAERLKGVDSTLKIQPAKLEDSAVYLCASNQGFGDTQYFGPGTRLTVL.

V gene TRBV29-1 combines with J gene TRBJ1-1; TRBD1 matches 7 bases. There are 12 residues in the CDR3. Germline CDR1 is SQVTM and CDR2 is ANQGSEA. V shed 7 bases, J shed 8 bases, and the junction held 10 bases outside the gene matches. This CDR3 is CSAAGGGAEAFF. The CDR3 coding sequence is TGCAGCGCCGCCGGAGGGGGCGCAGAAGCTTTCTTT.

Note on this clonotype: A much larger clone differs from this one at a single base, so this may be a read error. This sequence joins TRBV29-1 and TRBJ2-1; no clear D. The germline gives CDR1 SQVTM, CDR2 ANQGSEA. The CDR3 has 13 residues. The V end lost 5 bases, the J end lost 5 bases, and 13 bases lay between the germline ends. CDR3 residues: CSVRVPLHNEQFF. The CDR3 DNA follows: TGCAGCGTTCGAGTTCCCCTCCACAATGAGCAGTTCTTC.

The rearrangement joins TRBV29-1 to TRBJ1-5; D possibly corresponds to TRBD1 (6 bases). The CDR3 is 12 amino acids. Trimming shortened V by 7 bases and J by 9 bases, and 16 bases separated the two germline ends. CDR1 is SQVTM and CDR2 is ANQGSEA in the germline V gene. CDR3 nucleotides: TGCAGCGCTGGAGGGCAGGGGCGGCCCCAGCATTTT. This codes for CSAGGQGRPQHF.

V and J are TRBV6-6 and TRBJ2-1; no clear D gene. V gave up 0 bases and J gave up 0 bases, with 12 bases separating them. This CDR3 is 17 amino acids long. Per the germline V gene, CDR1 is MNHNY and CDR2 is SVGAGI (reference sequence). The CDR3 bases are TGTGCCAGCAGTTACTCGACGAGCGCCATCTCCTACAATGAGCAGTTCTTC. Translating it yields CASSYSTSAISYNEQFF.

This clonotype was picked up a small number of times. The rearrangement uses TRBV7-2 and TRBJ2-3; D is possibly TRBD1 or TRBD2 (7 bases each). The CDR3 runs 14 residues. In germline, CDR1 is SGHTA, CDR2 FQGNSA. Between the trimmed V and J ends, which lost 5 bases and 6 bases, there was a span of 15 bases. CDR3 nucleotides: TGTGCCAGCAGCATCAGGGGGGGGGTCGATACGCAGTATTTT. It specifies CASSIRGGVDTQYF.